This T cell receptor beta chain was found in a study of OX40 agonist ivuxolimab in advanced cancers. The CDR3 covers 16 residues. Germline lookup yields CDR1 MGHDK and CDR2 SYGVNS. Between the trimmed V and J ends, which lost 4 bases and 1 base, there was a span of 14 bases. A single count supports this clone. The method was immunoSEQ multiplex PCR; TCRdb's version includes in-frame clones alone and lacks a portion of them. This table has roughly 42,000 clones, roughly nine tenths appearing once. Source: CD4+ or CD8+ T cells sorted from blood, taken in a trial of the OX40 agonist ivuxolimab. The sequence came from an adult with an advanced solid tumor such as melanoma, head and neck, liver or kidney cancer. The chain carries TRBV25-1 and TRBJ2-1; weak D call: TRBD2 (6 bases). The CDR3 loop reads CASSVETGESYNEQFF. The CDR3 coding sequence is TGTGCCAGCAGTGTGGAGACGGGAGAATCCTACAATGAGCAGTTCTTC.